This is a list of T cell receptor beta chains from one sample in a study of Graves' ophthalmopathy and Graves' hyperthyroidism. Each CDR3 protein is one row after TCRdb ran MiXCR on the multiplex PCR reads. The data show under 350,000 distinct CDR3 sequences, 15% to 20% seen once. Sequencing was done on a sample of peripheral blood. These TCRs come from an adult man with Graves' ophthalmopathy. Each CDR3 is given with its conserved first and last residue. A D gene is named only where the DNA matches it firmly. Only some rows state a clone size, as once, few, many or a class for expanded clones.

V	length	size	J	D	DNA	CDR3
TRBV6-2/TRBV6-3	14	many	TRBJ1-5	TRBD1	TGTGCCAGCAGTCTACAGGGGGGTAGTCAGCCCCAGCATTTT	CASSLQGGSQPQHF
TRBV6-1	17	many	TRBJ2-7	NA	TGTGTCAGCAGTGAAGTTTACGGCGGCTTGATTTCGTACGAGCAGTACTTC	CVSSEVYGGLISYEQYF
TRBV24-1	13	many	TRBJ1-1	TRBD1	TGTGCCACCAGTTTGGGGACAGACACTGAAGCTTTCTTT	CATSLGTDTEAFF
TRBV12-3/TRBV12-4	13	many	TRBJ1-1	NA	TGTGCCAGCAGAGTTCTCGAGAACACTGAAGCTTTCTTT	CASRVLENTEAFF
TRBV11-2	16	many	TRBJ1-1	NA	TGTGCCAGCAGCCTAAGAGGGTGGGATCGTGGCACTGAAGCTTTCTTT	CASSLRGWDRGTEAFF
TRBV5-1	15	many	TRBJ1-5	TRBD1	TGCGCCAGCAGCCCGGGACAGGGGACGGTAGAGCCCCAGCATTTT	CASSPGQGTVEPQHF
TRBV20-1	17	many	TRBJ1-1	NA	TGCAGTGCTAGAGAGCGGGGGACACCGTGGGGGAACACTGAAGCTTTCTTT	CSARERGTPWGNTEAFF
TRBV6-5	16	many	TRBJ2-1	TRBD1	TGTGCCAGCAGTTTAACGGACAGGGTTGCCTACAATGAGCAGTTCTTC	CASSLTDRVAYNEQFF
TRBV5-1	14	many	TRBJ1-1	NA	TGCGCCAGCAGCCAGGGACCGGCGAACACTGAAGCTTTCTTT	CASSQGPANTEAFF
TRBV6-1	12	NA	TRBJ1-1	NA	TGTGCCAGCAGCACCGGGTTGGGGAAAGCTTTCTTT	CASSTGLGKAFF
TRBV29-1	12	few	TRBJ1-3	TRBD1	TGCAGCGTCACGGACAGGGGAAACACCATATATTTT	CSVTDRGNTIYF
TRBV6-1	14	many	TRBJ2-2	NA	TGTGCCAGCAGTGCTGCCAGATACACCGGGGAGCTGTTTTTT	CASSAARYTGELFF
TRBV6-5	14	many	TRBJ2-2	NA	TGTGCCAGCAGTTACTCCGGGGGAACCGGGGAGCTGTTTTTT	CASSYSGGTGELFF
TRBV10-3	14	many	TRBJ2-5	NA	TGTGCCATCAGTGAAGGATCTGGCGGTGAGACCCAGTACTTC	CAISEGSGGETQYF
TRBV6-5	11	many	TRBJ2-7	NA	TGTGCCAGCAGTTACAGGCTTGAGCAGTACTTC	CASSYRLEQYF
TRBV7-9	14	many	TRBJ2-3	NA	TGTGCCAGCAGCTTCTCTAGCGGCACAGATACGCAGTATTTT	CASSFSSGTDTQYF